This T cell receptor (beta chain) was sequenced for a study of cytomegalovirus exposure and HLA in healthy donors (dated by TCRdb to the late 2010s). With regard to the full study: In an earlier analysis of roughly 590 of the donors, around 300 Gb of sequence data and 100 million or so unique TCR beta sequences from roughly 200 million T cells were reported. Because of strong linkage in the cohort, 5 or 6 DR-DQ haplotypes were treated as single units for association and clustering. In a later genetic analysis, genome-wide SNP genotypes for about 55% of the 666 donors were used, and that subset was treated as a discovery cohort. HLA typing covered class I and class II loci at four-digit resolution. An early release that covered approximately 600 HLA-typed donors contained 250 to 350 gigabases of sequencing data and tens of millions of unique TCR sequences. Typing coverage differed by locus: A, B, C, DRB1 and DQB1 were typed in roughly 629-640 donors, DQA1 in approximately 520, DPA1 in some 610, and DPB1 in just under 490. Of the approximately 400 genotyped donors, 65% to 90% fell in the genetic ancestry cluster associated with self-reported Caucasian donors. A later analysis re-examined previously published TCR beta repertoires from around 670 donors and added high-resolution HLA genotyping to investigate patterns of TCR occurrence. Across roughly 420 genotyped donors of the cohort, an average of about 240,000 unique TCR beta nucleotide sequences per donor were sequenced, and approximately 17% of those sequences were non-productive. Along with the 666-subject first cohort, a separate validation cohort of 120 different subjects was used. The study was designed to test whether signatures of past pathogen exposure could be identified by cataloging public T cell receptors. To predict cytomegalovirus infection status, the study combined high-throughput TCR immunosequencing, statistical association of individual TCRs with disease status, and machine learning. An earlier analysis of approximately 500 of the donors applied high-throughput TCR beta sequencing to assess whether each TCR beta V gene segment acted as functional or pseudogenic. All discovery cohort repertoires had been generated using a single sequencing platform. Rather than drawing on any new phenotypic data, the later analysis identified candidate immune exposures from TCR beta sequences and the way those sequences occurred across donors. Alongside the repertoire data, information on donor age, sex, ethnicity and CMV serostatus was compiled. The study profiled the T cell repertoires of 550 to 700 subjects by immunosequencing and related them to cytomegalovirus serostatus. Beyond this particular receptor, the publication reports: Sequencing depth was assumed to be roughly uniform across donors in the presence/absence analyses, though that assumption may not hold. Three of the identified cytomegalovirus-associated TCR beta chains were confirmed in vitro to be specific for cytomegalovirus antigens. The study gave a list of 150 to 200 TCR beta chains associated with cytomegalovirus. In a later analysis, TCR association rates were found to vary across HLA loci, with the most associated TCRs seen for DRB1 alleles and the fewest for HLA-C alleles. In a later analysis, 15,000 to 20,000 TCR beta sequences were associated with specific HLA alleles at a false discovery rate of 0.05. Broadly in line with IMGT annotations, most TCR beta V segments showed up in productive rearrangements about 90% or about 30% of the time in an earlier analysis of around 600 of the donors. Some IMGT-functional V segments, including TRBV6-2 and TRBV6-3, could not be distinguished by the 87-base-pair reads and were therefore excluded. A further reported finding was that TCR beta sequences accurately predicted the HLA-A and HLA-B alleles for most subjects in the first cohort. The only immune exposure information available for the cohort was CMV serostatus. In a later genetic analysis, fewer N-insertions in productive TCRs were reported among donors in an Asian-associated ancestry cluster than the roughly 700-donor mean. A group of highly shared sequence variants was considered likely to be a technical artifact of the sequencing pipeline. A later analysis found that HLA-associated TCR beta chains were more clonally expanded and had lower generation probabilities than equally common non-associated chains. Linkage disequilibrium might explain the correlated functional status among segregating V segments, but an unknown experimental factor could not be excluded. Because counts were too low, about 18 rarely observed V segments, including chromosome 9 orphons, were excluded from the earlier analysis of 587 of the donors. The authors suggested that the approach could potentially be extended to other disease states and immunological phenotypes. A later analysis found that most CMV-associated TCR beta chains appeared HLA-restricted, with HLA associations seemingly driven largely by CMV exposure. Most TCR sequences were seen in very few donors, while some public TCRs were found in many individuals. When HLA alleles, especially DR and DQ, strongly co-occurred, attributing TCR associations to individual alleles was difficult. Only TCR beta chains were sequenced in this cohort, and the absence of alpha or paired-chain data limited detectable features. A later genetic analysis associated a missense DCLRE1C variant with V-gene and J-gene trimming of TCR beta chains, and an independent cohort replicated the association. Because HLA typing was unavailable for some donors at each locus, only the typed subset was used in association tests. In a later analysis, several top co-occurrence clusters were reported to appear linked to parvovirus B19, influenza, CMV and Epstein-Barr virus. The classifier was reported to diagnose cytomegalovirus status with high specificity and sensitivity in both the original and validation cohorts.

The library was obtained by the immunoSEQ multiplex PCR assay. A mixture of 60 forward primers for TCR Vbeta segments and 13 reverse primers for TCR Jbeta segments was used in the multiplex PCR. The CDR3 region of rearranged TCR beta genes was amplified from genomic DNA with a multiplex PCR assay. Amplified TCR beta libraries were sequenced as 87-base-pair reads on the Illumina HiSeq System. The published analysis was carried out like this. A later analysis tallied 75 million to 85 million unique TCR beta chains across the 666 repertoires, and around 9.9 million of those chains were shared by two or more donors. Raw reads were error-corrected and collapsed into unique sequences with a nearest-neighbor algorithm that merged closely related sequences to remove PCR and sequencing errors. To assign V, D and J gene segments, CDR3 sequences were aligned to IMGT reference sequences. For a sequence to be retained, at least a six-nucleotide match to both a V gene segment and a J gene segment was required. A rearrangement counted as productive if the CDR3 had no stop codons and remained in frame with V and J, and every other rearrangement counted as non-productive. Following IMGT convention, CDR3 was defined as the stretch from the second conserved V-encoded cysteine to the conserved J-encoded phenylalanine. The earlier analysis of about 530 of the donors excluded any sequence lacking an unambiguous match to a single V gene segment. An earlier analysis of 500 to 700 of the donors classified V segments as functional when productive rearrangements were above 56.7% and as segregating when the standard deviation between donors was above 5%. A statistical classification framework was built for diagnosing cytomegalovirus status from the catalog of TCR beta chain sequences. In a later analysis, V and J genes were assigned by comparing TCR nucleotide sequences against IMGT/GENE-DB human TR gene sequences. The TCRdist pipeline was used in a later analysis to assign CDR3 sequences and most-parsimonious VDJ recombination scenarios. A later analysis defined each TCR beta chain by its CDR3 amino acid sequence plus V-gene family, and excluded reads lacking a unique V-gene family. As a way to deal with suspected cross-contamination and a sequencing artifact, a later analysis dropped more than 500 nucleotide sequences that were highly shared and had low generation probability. For each public chain, a later analysis derived a clonal expansion index from normalized ranks of inferred template counts within each repertoire. A later analysis computed generation probabilities with a VDJ recombination model fitted to out-of-frame rearrangements, and checked the results against IGoR. In a later analysis, hypergeometric tests were used to score TCR-TCR, TCR-HLA and TCR-CMV co-occurrence, with a repertoire-size bias correction applied to TCR pairs. A later analysis estimated false discovery rates by permuting HLA or CMV assignments 20 times. In a later analysis, co-occurring TCRs were grouped with DBSCAN, and TCRdist sequence similarity was added when clustering was performed within HLA-allele-positive subsets. Co-occurrence clustering excluded repertoires with fewer than 30,000 or more than 120,000 public chains, plus five with anomalous nucleotide sharing. TCRdb obtained this table from immuneACCESS and retained in-frame rearrangements with V and J assigned. These tables miss some clones; where compared with another copy, unresolved V genes account for less than half of the shortfall, and the remainder is unexplained. The V and J calls and clone size were taken over from that table, and D and trimming were inferred from the DNA. Counted in this sample were 150,000 to 200,000 clones; 82% of them appeared once. The ten largest clones represent approximately 1% of the sample.

From the germline V gene, CDR1 is MDHEN and CDR2 is SYDVKM. The V end gives up 6 bases and the J end 5 bases, leaving 7 bases in the junction not matched to a gene. The CDR3 measures 13 amino acids from cysteine to phenylalanine. CDR3 DNA is the only sequence kept; it has 39 bases, read in frame from the first base. As for this clone: Its antigen is still unknown. The input lacks base qualities; no much larger clone sits a single base away.

In total, approximately 610 healthy bone marrow donors made up the cohort. All cohort members were sampled while nominally healthy, although unrecorded immune exposures were likely present. The donor was CMV seropositive and belonged to the group of about 290 seropositive cohort members. Every donor gave a peripheral blood sample, and the peripheral blood mononuclear cells from that sample were used for TCR beta sequencing. The Qiagen DNeasy Blood Extraction Kit was used to extract genomic DNA from the blood cell samples. Sequencing used PBMCs. The V gene is TRBV28 and the J gene is TRBJ2-7, with 7 central nucleotides matching TRBD1. The sequence was obtained from a girl aged 2 to 9 in good health and CMV-seropositive. CDR3 protein: CASSPGQHNEQYF. The nucleotide sequence reads as follows: TGTGCCAGCAGCCCGGGACAGCACAACGAGCAGTACTTC.